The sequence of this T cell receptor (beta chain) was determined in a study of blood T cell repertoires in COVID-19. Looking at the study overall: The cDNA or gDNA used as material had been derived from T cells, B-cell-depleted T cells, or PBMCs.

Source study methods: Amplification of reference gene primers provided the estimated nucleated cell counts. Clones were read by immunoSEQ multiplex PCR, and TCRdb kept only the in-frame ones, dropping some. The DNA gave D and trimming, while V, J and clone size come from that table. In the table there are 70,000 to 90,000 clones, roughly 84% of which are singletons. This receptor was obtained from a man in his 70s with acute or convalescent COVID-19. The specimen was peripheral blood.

The CDR3 spells CASSQLQGALAFF. Written as DNA, the CDR3 is TGTGCCAGCAGCCAGCTACAGGGGGCCCTAGCTTTCTTT. This rearrangement joins TRBV3-1 (or the pseudogene TRBV3-2) to TRBJ1-1, with TRBD1 matching over 9 bases. With V trimmed by 3 bases and J by 10 bases, 6 bases remained unmatched. Germline V lookup: CDR1 LGHDT, CDR2 YNNKEL (reference sequence). This CDR3 has 13 amino acids.